Included here is one T cell receptor (beta chain) sequence, with context. This sample is drawn from a study of blood T cell repertoires in COVID-19. Authors' analysis steps: Reference gene primer amplification yielded estimated nucleated cell counts. TCRdb keeps only in-frame clones here, not all; method: immunoSEQ multiplex PCR. V, J and clone size reflect that table, while D and trimming were determined from the DNA. Among about 280,000 clones listed, about four fifths were seen once. Ages ranged from about 18 to 89 years, with residence in some 25 US areas. This TCR came from a man between 40 and 49 years old who had been exposed to COVID-19. The sample consisted of PBMCs or T cells enriched from blood (not recorded which).

The CDR3 loop is CASSFSGNSYEQYF. DNA of the CDR3: TGTGCCAGCAGCTTTAGCGGGAACTCCTACGAGCAGTACTTC. The chain combines TRBV11-3 with TRBJ2-7, with 8 bases lining up with TRBD2. The ends lost 3 bases at V and 0 bases at J; junction bases unmatched: 1. The CDR3 is made up of 14 amino acids. Germline V gene lookup returns CDR1 SGHNT and CDR2 YENEEA.